This T cell receptor beta chain was sequenced for a study of blood T cells in healthy people across ages. Study findings and constraints: A strong correlation was seen between TCR beta diversity and naive T cell percentage.

Germline V gives CDR1 LGHNA, CDR2 YSLEER. This CDR3 is 15 amino acids long. Then a second PCR, running about 6 to 11 cycles, was carried out with a sample-barcoded 5' primer and a J-beta primer mix. Every cDNA was tagged by a template-switch adaptor with 12 random nucleotides. From the 5' RACE reads, TCRdb called clonotypes with MiXCR, one entry per CDR3 protein. The sample shows about 780,000 distinct CDR3 sequences, about half of them seen only once. Individuals who donated were healthy Caucasians from Russia aged roughly 6 to 100. Worth noting for this clonotype: Its antigen remains unknown. A read error may produce the germline difference seen at one junction end.

This TCR came from an older man in good health. Source material: blood. The J gene is TRBJ2-5, the V gene TRBV4-3; D is unclear. CDR3 sequence: CASSQDRSPTETQYF. The CDR3 region has the DNA TGCGCCAGCAGTCAAGATAGATCCCCAACTGAGACCCAGTACTTC.